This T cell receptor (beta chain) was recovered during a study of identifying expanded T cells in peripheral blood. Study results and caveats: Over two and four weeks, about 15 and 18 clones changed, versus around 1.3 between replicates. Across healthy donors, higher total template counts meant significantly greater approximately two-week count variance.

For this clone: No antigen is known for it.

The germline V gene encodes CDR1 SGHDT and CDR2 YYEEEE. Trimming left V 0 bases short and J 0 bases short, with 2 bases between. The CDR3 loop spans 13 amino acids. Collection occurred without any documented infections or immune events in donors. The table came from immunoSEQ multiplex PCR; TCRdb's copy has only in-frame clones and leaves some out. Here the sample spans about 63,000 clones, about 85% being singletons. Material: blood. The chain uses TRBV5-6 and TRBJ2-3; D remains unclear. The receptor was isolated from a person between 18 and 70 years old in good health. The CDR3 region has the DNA TGTGCCAGCAGCTTGGTCAGCACAGATACGCAGTATTTT. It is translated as CASSLVSTDTQYF.